This T cell receptor beta chain was identified during a study of cytomegalovirus exposure and HLA in healthy donors. Regarding donors, all were healthy bone marrow donors. Germline loops: CDR1 SQVTM, CDR2 ANQGSEA. V dropped 4 bases and J dropped 5; count of bases not matched to a gene: 6. The length of the CDR3 is 13 residues. Primers included in the PCR were 60 Vbeta and 13 Jbeta primers. Sequenced by immunoSEQ multiplex PCR; TCRdb stores in-frame clones only, minus some. The sample yields about 140,000 clones, roughly four fifths seen once. This TCR was sampled from a woman aged 45-60 years in good health and CMV-seropositive. Specimen: PBMCs. The chain has TRBV29-1 and TRBJ1-2; the match to TRBD1 covers 8 bases. The CDR3 DNA reads as TGCAGCGTTGGGACAGGGAGCATTTATGGCTACACCTTC. Translation gives CSVGTGSIYGYTF. Full variable domain (remainder filled in from reference TRBV29-1 and TRBJ1-2): SAVISQKPSRDICQRGTSLTIQCQVDSQVTMMFWYRQQPGQSLTLIATANQGSEATYESGFVIDKFPISRPNLTFSTLTVSNMSPEDSSIYLCSVGTGSIYGYTFGSGTRLTVV.